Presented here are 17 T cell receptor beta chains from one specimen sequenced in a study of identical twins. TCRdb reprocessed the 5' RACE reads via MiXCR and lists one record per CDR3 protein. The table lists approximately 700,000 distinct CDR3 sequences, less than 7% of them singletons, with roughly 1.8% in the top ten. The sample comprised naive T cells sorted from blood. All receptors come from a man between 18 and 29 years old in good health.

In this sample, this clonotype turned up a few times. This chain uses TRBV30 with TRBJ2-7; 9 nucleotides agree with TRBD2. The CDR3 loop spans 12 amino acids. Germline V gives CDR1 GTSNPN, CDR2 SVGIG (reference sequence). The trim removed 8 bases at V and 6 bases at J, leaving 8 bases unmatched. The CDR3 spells CATGGGGAEQYF. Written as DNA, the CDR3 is TGTGCCACCGGCGGGGGGGGTGCCGAGCAGTACTTC.

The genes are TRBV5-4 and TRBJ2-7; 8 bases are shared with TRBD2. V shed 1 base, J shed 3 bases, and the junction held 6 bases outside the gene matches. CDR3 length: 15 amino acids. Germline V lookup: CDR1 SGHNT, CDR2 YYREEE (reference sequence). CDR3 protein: CASSLLKRELYEQYV. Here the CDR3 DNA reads TGTGCCAGCAGCTTGCTTAAGCGGGAGCTCTACGAGCAGTACGTC.

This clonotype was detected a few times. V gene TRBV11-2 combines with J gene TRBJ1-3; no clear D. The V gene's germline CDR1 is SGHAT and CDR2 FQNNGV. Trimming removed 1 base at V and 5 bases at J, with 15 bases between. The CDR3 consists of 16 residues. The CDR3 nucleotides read TGTGCCAGCAGCTTAGCGCCCCAGGTTCCTCGAAACACCATATATTTT. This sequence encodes CASSLAPQVPRNTIYF.

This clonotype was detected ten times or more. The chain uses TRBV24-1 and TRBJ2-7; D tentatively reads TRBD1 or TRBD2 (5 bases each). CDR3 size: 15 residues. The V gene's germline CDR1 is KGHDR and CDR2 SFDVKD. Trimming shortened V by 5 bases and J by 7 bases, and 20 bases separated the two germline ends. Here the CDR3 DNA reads TGTGCCACCAGTGCCTTGGACAAGCCTAGGGAGGAGCAGTACTTC. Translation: CATSALDKPREEQYF.

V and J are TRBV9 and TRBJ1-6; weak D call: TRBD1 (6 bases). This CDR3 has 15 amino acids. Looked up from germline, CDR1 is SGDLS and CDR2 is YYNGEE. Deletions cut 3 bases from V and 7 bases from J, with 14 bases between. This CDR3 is CASSEGGRSNSPLHF. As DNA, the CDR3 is TGTGCCAGCAGCGAGGGGGGTAGGAGCAATTCACCCCTCCACTTT.

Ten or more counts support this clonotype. The CDR3 nucleotides read TGTGCCATCAGTGAGGGAAGACTAGCGGGCCTTGAGCAGTTCTTC. It specifies CAISEGRLAGLEQFF. The V call is TRBV10-3, the J call TRBJ2-1, with 10 bases matching TRBD2. The CDR3 is 15 amino acids. Germline CDR1 ENHRY, CDR2 SYGVKD. Trimming cost V 2 bases and J 9 bases; bases outside gene matches: 7.

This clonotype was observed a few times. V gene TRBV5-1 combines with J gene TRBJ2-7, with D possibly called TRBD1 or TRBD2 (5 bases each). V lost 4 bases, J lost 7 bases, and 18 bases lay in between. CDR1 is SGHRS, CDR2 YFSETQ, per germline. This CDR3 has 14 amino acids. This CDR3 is CASSLGHGTGEQYF. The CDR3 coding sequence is TGCGCCAGCAGCCTGGGGCACGGGACGGGGGAGCAGTACTTC. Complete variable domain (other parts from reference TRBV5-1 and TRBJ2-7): KAGVTQTPRYLIKTRGQQVTLSCSPISGHRSVSWYQQTPGQGLQFLFEYFSETQRNKGNFPGRFSGRQFSNSRSEMNVSTLELGDSALYLCASSLGHGTGEQYFGPGTRLTVT.

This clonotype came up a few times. CDR3 sequence reads: CASSQGGTSGQYF. In nucleotides, the CDR3 is TGTGCCAGCAGCCAAGGCGGGACTAGCGGCCAGTACTTC. V and J are TRBV3-1 and TRBJ2-7; 11 bases are a match to TRBD2. The CDR3 extends over 13 amino acids. The V and J ends lost 1 base and 10 bases, in that order; junction bases with no gene match: 3. Germline V gene sequence: CDR1 LGHDT, CDR2 YNNKEL (reference sequence).

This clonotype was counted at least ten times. Here the CDR3 DNA reads TGTGCCAGCAGTTATGTCGGGAGAGGGTCACCCCTCCACTTT. Translation gives CASSYVGRGSPLHF. The chain recombines TRBV6-5 with TRBJ1-6; D call uncertain. V gave up 3 bases and J gave up 10 bases, with 13 bases separating them. This CDR3 is built from 14 residues. CDR1 is MNHEY, CDR2 SVGAGI, per germline.

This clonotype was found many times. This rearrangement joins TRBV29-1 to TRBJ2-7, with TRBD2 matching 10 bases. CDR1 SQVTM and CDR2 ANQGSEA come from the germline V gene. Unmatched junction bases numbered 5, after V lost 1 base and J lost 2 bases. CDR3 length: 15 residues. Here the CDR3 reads CSVEGLAGETYEQYF. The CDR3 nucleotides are TGCAGCGTTGAAGGTCTAGCGGGAGAAACCTACGAGCAGTACTTC.

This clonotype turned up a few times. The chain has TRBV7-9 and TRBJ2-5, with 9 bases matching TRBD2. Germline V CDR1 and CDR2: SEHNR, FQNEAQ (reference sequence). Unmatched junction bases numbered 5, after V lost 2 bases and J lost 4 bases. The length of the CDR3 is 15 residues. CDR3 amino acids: CASSLLGSGGETQYF. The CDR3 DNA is TGTGCCAGCAGCTTACTCGGTAGCGGGGGAGAGACCCAGTACTTC.

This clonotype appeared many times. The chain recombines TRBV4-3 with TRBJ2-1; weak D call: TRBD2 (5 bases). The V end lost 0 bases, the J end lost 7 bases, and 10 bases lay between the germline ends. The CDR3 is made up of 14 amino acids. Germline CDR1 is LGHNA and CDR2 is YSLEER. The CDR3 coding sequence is TGCGCCAGCAGCCAAGATGGACTCCGTAATGAGCAGTTCTTC. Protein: CASSQDGLRNEQFF.

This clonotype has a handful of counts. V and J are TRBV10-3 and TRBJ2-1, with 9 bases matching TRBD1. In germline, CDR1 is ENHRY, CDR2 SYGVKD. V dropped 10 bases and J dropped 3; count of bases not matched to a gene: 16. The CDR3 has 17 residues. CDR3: CATRDREKESHYNEQFF. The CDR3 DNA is TGTGCCACGCGGGACAGGGAAAAAGAATCCCACTACAATGAGCAGTTCTTC.

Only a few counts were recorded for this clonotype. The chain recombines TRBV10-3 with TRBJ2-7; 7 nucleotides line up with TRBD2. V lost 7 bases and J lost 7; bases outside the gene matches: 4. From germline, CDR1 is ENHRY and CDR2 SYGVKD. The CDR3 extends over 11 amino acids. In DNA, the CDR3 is TGTGCCATCATGGGGGGGGGAGAGCAGTACTTC. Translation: CAIMGGGEQYF.

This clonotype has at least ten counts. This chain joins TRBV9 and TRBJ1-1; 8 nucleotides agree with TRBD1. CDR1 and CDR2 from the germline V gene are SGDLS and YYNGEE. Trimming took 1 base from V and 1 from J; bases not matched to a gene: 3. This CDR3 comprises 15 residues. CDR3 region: CASSVQGARNTEAFF. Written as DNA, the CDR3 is TGTGCCAGCAGCGTACAGGGGGCTAGGAACACTGAAGCTTTCTTT.

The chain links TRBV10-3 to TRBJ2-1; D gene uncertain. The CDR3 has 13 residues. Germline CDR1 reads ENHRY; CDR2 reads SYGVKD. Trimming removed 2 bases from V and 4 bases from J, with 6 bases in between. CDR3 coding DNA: TGTGCCATCAGTGAGCCCCTTTACAATGAGCAGTTCTTC. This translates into CAISEPLYNEQFF.

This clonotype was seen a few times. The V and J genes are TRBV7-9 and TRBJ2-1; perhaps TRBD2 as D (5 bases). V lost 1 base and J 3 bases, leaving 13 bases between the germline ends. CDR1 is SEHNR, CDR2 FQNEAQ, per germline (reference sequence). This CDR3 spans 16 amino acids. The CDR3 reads CASSLGADSDYNEQFF. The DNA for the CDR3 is TGTGCCAGCAGCTTAGGAGCGGACTCCGACTACAATGAGCAGTTCTTC.